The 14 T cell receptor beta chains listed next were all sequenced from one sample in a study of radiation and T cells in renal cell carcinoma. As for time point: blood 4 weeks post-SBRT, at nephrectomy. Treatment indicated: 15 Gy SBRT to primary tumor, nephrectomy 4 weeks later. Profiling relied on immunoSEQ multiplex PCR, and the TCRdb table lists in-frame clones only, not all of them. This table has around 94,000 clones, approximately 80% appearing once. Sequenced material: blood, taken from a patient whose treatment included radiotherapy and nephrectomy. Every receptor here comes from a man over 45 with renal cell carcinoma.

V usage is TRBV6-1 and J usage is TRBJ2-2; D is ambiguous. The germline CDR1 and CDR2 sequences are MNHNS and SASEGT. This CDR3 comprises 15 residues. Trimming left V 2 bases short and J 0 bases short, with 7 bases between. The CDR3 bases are TGTGCCAGCAGTGAACGACACGCGAACACCGGGGAGCTGTTTTTT. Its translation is CASSERHANTGELFF.

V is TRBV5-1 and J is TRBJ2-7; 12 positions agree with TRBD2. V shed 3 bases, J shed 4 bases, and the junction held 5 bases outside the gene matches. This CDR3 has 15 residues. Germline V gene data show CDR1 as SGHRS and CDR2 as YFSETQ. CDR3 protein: CASSSGTSGWYEQYF. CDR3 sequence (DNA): TGCGCCAGCAGCTCTGGGACTAGCGGGTGGTACGAGCAGTACTTC.

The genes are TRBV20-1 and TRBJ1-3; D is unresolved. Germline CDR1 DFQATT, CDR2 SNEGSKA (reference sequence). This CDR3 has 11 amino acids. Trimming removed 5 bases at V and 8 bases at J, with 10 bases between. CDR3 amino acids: CSAYRSDTIYF. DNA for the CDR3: TGCAGTGCTTATAGATCGGACACCATATATTTT.

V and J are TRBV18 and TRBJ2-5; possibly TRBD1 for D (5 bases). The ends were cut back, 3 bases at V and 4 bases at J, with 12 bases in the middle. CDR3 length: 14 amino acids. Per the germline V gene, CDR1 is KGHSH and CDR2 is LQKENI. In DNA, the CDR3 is TGTGCCAGCTCACCCAGCCCAGGGTCAGAGACCCAGTACTTC. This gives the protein CASSPSPGSETQYF.

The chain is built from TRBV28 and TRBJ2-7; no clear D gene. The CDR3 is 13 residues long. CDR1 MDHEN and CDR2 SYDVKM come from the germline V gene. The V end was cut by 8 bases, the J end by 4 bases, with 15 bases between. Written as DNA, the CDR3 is TGTGCCAGCCGATCCGACCCTTTGTACGAGCAGTACTTC. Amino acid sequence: CASRSDPLYEQYF. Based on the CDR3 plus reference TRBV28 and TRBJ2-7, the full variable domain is DVKVTQSSRYLVKRTGEKVFLECVQDMDHENMFWYRQDPGLGLRLIYFSYDVKMKEKGDIPEGYSVSREKKERFSLILESASTNQTSMYLCASRSDPLYEQYFGPGTRLTVT.

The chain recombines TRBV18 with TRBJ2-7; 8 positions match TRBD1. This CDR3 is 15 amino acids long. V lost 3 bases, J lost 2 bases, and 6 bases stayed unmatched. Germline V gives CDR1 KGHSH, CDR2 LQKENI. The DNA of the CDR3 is TGTGCCAGCTCACCGGGGACAGGCCCTACCTACGAGCAGTACTTC. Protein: CASSPGTGPTYEQYF.

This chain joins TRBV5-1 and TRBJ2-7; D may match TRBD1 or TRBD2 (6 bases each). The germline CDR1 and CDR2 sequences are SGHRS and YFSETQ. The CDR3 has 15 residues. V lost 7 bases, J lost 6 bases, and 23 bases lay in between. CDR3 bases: TGCGCCAGCGGAGGGGTGGCAGGGGACTCCGGCGAGCAGTACTTC. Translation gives CASGGVAGDSGEQYF.

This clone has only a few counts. CDR3 residues: CASSSPDRGYEQYF. Written as DNA, the CDR3 is TGTGCCAGCAGTTCCCCGGACAGGGGGTACGAGCAGTACTTC. This chain links TRBV28 with TRBJ2-7; 10 nucleotides match TRBD1. Germline CDR1 is MDHEN and CDR2 is SYDVKM. J gave up 4 bases and V 4 bases, and 4 bases lay outside the gene matches. The CDR3 consists of 14 residues. The variable domain in full, with the rest retrieved from reference TRBV28 and TRBJ2-7, is DVKVTQSSRYLVKRTGEKVFLECVQDMDHENMFWYRQDPGLGLRLIYFSYDVKMKEKGDIPEGYSVSREKKERFSLILESASTNQTSMYLCASSSPDRGYEQYFGPGTRLTVT.

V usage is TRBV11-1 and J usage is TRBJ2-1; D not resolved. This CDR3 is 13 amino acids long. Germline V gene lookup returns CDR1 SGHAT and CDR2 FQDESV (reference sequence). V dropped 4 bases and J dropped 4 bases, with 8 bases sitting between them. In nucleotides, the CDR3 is TGTGCCAGCAGCTCCGGCAGATACAATGAGCAGTTCTTC. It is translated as CASSSGRYNEQFF. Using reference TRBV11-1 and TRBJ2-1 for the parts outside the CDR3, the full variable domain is EAEVAQSPRYKITEKSQAVAFWCDPISGHATLYWYRQILGQGPELLVQFQDESVVDDSQLPKDRFSAERLKGVDSTLKIQPAELGDSAMYLCASSSGRYNEQFFGPGTRLTVL.

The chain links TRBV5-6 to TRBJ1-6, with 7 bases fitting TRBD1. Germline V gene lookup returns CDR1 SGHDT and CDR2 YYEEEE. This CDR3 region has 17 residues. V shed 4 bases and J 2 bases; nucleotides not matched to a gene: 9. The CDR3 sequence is CASSSGQAGTYNSPLHF. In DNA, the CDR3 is TGTGCCAGCAGCAGCGGACAGGCGGGGACCTATAATTCACCCCTCCACTTT.

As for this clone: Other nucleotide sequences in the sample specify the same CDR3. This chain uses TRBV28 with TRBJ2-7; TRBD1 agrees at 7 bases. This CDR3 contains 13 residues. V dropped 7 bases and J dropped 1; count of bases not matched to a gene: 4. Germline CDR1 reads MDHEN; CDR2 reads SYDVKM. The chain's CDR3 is CASTPGQSYEQYF. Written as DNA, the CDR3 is TGTGCCAGCACCCCGGGACAGTCCTACGAGCAGTACTTC.

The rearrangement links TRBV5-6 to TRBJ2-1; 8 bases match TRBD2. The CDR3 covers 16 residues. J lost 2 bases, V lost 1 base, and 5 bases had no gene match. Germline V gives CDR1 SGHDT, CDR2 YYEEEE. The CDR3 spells CASSLKRESTYNEQFF. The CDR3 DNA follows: TGTGCCAGCAGCTTGAAGCGGGAGTCCACCTACAATGAGCAGTTCTTC.

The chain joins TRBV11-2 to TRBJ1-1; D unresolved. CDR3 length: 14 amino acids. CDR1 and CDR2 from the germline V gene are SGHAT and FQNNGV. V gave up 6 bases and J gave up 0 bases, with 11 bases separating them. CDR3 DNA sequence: TGTGCCAGCAGTCCGGGCGTCCTGAACACTGAAGCTTTCTTT. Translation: CASSPGVLNTEAFF.

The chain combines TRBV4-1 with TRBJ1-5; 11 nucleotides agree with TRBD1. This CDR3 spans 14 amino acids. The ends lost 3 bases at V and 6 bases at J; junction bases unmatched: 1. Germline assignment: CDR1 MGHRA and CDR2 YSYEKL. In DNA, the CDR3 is TGCGCCAGCAGCCAGGGACAGGGGGGTCAGCCCCAGCATTTT. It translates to CASSQGQGGQPQHF.